The next 31 T cell receptor beta chains were all read from a single sample in a study of T cells after posttransplantation cyclophosphamide. The data were produced by immunoSEQ multiplex PCR, yet TCRdb's version contains in-frame clones alone and is incomplete. Of around 10,000 clones detected, around 86% appear once; the ten largest clones hold 25% to 35%. Treatment was busulfan-fludarabine conditioning, a marrow graft, and cyclophosphamide on days +3 and +4. The input for sequencing was CD4+ T cells sorted from PBMCs, taken after allogeneic stem cell transplant with posttransplant cyclophosphamide. Receptor source: a male patient aged 30 to 40 who received an allogeneic stem cell transplant from a related donor, was CMV-positive, and had acute GVHD only. Some T cells may originate from the graft donor.

The V gene is TRBV6-1, the J gene TRBJ2-3, with 9 nucleotides matching TRBD2. The CDR3 length is 17 residues. With 3 bases clipped from V and 2 bases from J, the junction kept 9 bases outside the gene matches. Germline loops: CDR1 MNHNS, CDR2 SASEGT. This CDR3 is CASSEKGLAGFTDTQYF. DNA for the CDR3: TGTGCCAGCAGTGAGAAAGGTCTAGCGGGATTCACAGATACGCAGTATTTT.

This clone was detected only a few times. The V call is TRBV7-8, the J call TRBJ2-2, with D perhaps matching TRBD1 (6 bases). Germline V gene data show CDR1 as SGHVS and CDR2 as FQNEAQ. The CDR3 covers 15 residues. The V end was cut by 1 base, the J end by 5 bases, with 11 bases between. The CDR3 spells CASSLGITGTGELFF. CDR3 bases: TGTGCCAGCAGCTTAGGCATTACAGGGACCGGGGAGCTGTTTTTT.

The rearrangement links TRBV19 to TRBJ2-7; 10 positions agree with TRBD1. Germline lookup yields CDR1 LNHDA and CDR2 SQIVND (reference sequence). Trimming cost V 6 bases and J 3 bases; bases outside gene matches: 8. The CDR3 is 15 amino acids. The CDR3 protein is CASSTYRDRGYEQYF. The CDR3 region has the DNA TGTGCCAGTAGCACCTACCGGGACAGGGGCTACGAGCAGTACTTC.

The chain carries TRBV28 and TRBJ1-2, with D unclear. The germline V gene encodes CDR1 MDHEN and CDR2 SYDVKM. The CDR3 is 8 amino acids. The chain's CDR3 is CETTGYTF. The CDR3 nucleotides are TGTGAGACTACTGGCTACACCTTC.

The chain employs TRBV30 and TRBJ2-3; the D gene is possibly TRBD1 (5 bases). This CDR3 comprises 12 residues. Germline V gene lookup returns CDR1 GTSNPN and CDR2 SVGIG (reference sequence). Trimming left V 4 bases short and J 4 bases short, with 9 bases between. This chain's CDR3 is CAWKWGPDTQYF. DNA for the CDR3: TGTGCCTGGAAGTGGGGCCCAGATACGCAGTATTTT.

The V gene is TRBV7-9, the J gene TRBJ2-7; D remains unclear. Germline lookup yields CDR1 SEHNR and CDR2 FQNEAQ (reference sequence). Trimming left V 5 bases short and J 3 bases short, with 14 bases between. The CDR3 totals 14 residues. The CDR3 here is CASSRTLSGYEQYF. In DNA, the CDR3 is TGTGCCAGCAGCCGCACCCTGTCCGGCTACGAGCAGTACTTC.

The chain uses TRBV5-6 and TRBJ1-2; perhaps TRBD1 as D (5 bases). V was clipped by 3 bases and J by 4 bases, with 13 bases between them. Germline CDR1 SGHDT, CDR2 YYEEEE. The length of the CDR3 is 14 residues. Written as DNA, the CDR3 is TGTGCCAGCAGCTCCGACCTGGGGGGCTATGGCTACACCTTC. This translates into CASSSDLGGYGYTF.

The rearrangement links TRBV4-3 to TRBJ1-5, with D unresolved. In germline, CDR1 is LGHNA, CDR2 YSLEER. The CDR3 covers 14 residues. The V end lost 0 bases, the J end lost 4 bases, and 7 bases lay between the germline ends. As DNA, the CDR3 is TGCGCCAGCAGCCAAGACCTCCAGAATCAGCCCCAGCATTTT. Amino acid sequence: CASSQDLQNQPQHF.

This sequence joins TRBV10-1 and TRBJ1-5; 7 bases agree with TRBD1. CDR3 size: 20 residues. CDR1 is WNHNN and CDR2 is SYGVQD in the germline V gene (reference sequence). V trimming: 3 bases; J trimming: 1 base; junction bases outside the gene matches: 18. CDR3 residues: CASSDRESSGQFSSNQPQHF. CDR3 sequence (DNA): TGCGCCAGCAGTGACCGGGAGTCCTCGGGACAGTTCAGCAGCAATCAGCCCCAGCATTTT.

The chain has TRBV7-9 and TRBJ1-1, with D maybe TRBD1 (5 bases). Germline V gives CDR1 SEHNR, CDR2 FQNEAQ (reference sequence). The CDR3 runs 13 residues. Trimming cost V 5 bases and J 5 bases, with 12 bases left between them. The DNA for the CDR3 is TGTGCCAGCAGCCACGGGGGATGGACTGAAGCTTTCTTT. It specifies CASSHGGWTEAFF.

This sequence joins TRBV19 and TRBJ2-2; no firm D call. The CDR3 consists of 15 residues. Trimming removed 3 bases from V and 4 bases from J, with 12 bases in between. Germline values: CDR1 LNHDA, CDR2 SQIVND (reference sequence). The CDR3 DNA reads TGTGCCAGTAGTATGTTCCTCCCTAGCACCGGGGAGCTGTTTTTT. Translating it yields CASSMFLPSTGELFF.

The rearrangement uses TRBV5-5 and TRBJ1-2; 10 positions agree with TRBD1. The ends lost 1 base at V and 4 bases at J; junction bases unmatched: 4. CDR1 and CDR2 from the germline V gene are SGHKS and YYEKEE (reference sequence). The length of the CDR3 is 15 residues. CDR3 nucleotide sequence: TGTGCCAGCAGCTTGCTGACAGGGGGCGGCTATGGCTACACCTTC. Translated: CASSLLTGGGYGYTF. Supplemented by reference TRBV5-5 and TRBJ1-2, the full variable domain reads DAGVTQSPTHLIKTRGQQVTLRCSPISGHKSVSWYQQVLGQGPQFIFQYYEKEERGRGNFPDRFSARQFPNYSSELNVNALLLGDSALYLCASSLLTGGGYGYTFGSGTRLTVV.

The chain employs TRBV9 and TRBJ1-5; TRBD1 aligns across 7 bases. The germline V gene has CDR1 SGDLS and CDR2 YYNGEE. Trimming cost V 4 bases and J 6 bases; bases outside gene matches: 7. The CDR3 consists of 14 residues. This CDR3 reads CASSPGQATQPQHF. CDR3 nucleotides: TGTGCCAGCAGCCCAGGACAGGCTACTCAGCCCCAGCATTTT.

This clone came up once. The chain uses TRBV5-4 and TRBJ2-7; TRBD2 is a possible D gene (6 bases). The germline V gene has CDR1 SGHNT and CDR2 YYREEE (reference sequence). Trimming took off 3 bases at V and 2 bases at J, with 12 bases between the two ends. This CDR3 region has 14 residues. For the CDR3, the DNA is TGTGCCAGCAGCTGGGGGGACCGAGCCTACGAGCAGTACTTC. Translating it yields CASSWGDRAYEQYF. Combining the CDR3 with reference TRBV5-4 and TRBJ2-7 gives the whole variable domain ETGVTQSPTHLIKTRGQQVTLRCSSQSGHNTVSWYQQALGQGPQFIFQYYREEENGRGNFPPRFSGLQFPNYSSELNVNALELDDSALYLCASSWGDRAYEQYFGPGTRLTVT.

This sequence joins TRBV18 and TRBJ1-5; tentative D call: TRBD1 (5 bases). CDR3 size: 16 residues. In germline, CDR1 is KGHSH, CDR2 LQKENI. Trimming left V 3 bases short and J 7 bases short, with 19 bases between. The CDR3 DNA sequence: TGTGCCAGCTCACCTCAGTCGGCAGGGTCAAACCAGCCCCAGCATTTT. Amino acids: CASSPQSAGSNQPQHF.

This clone occurred once. The chain has TRBV19 and TRBJ1-6; no clear D. V dropped 3 bases and J dropped 10 bases, with 7 bases sitting between them. This CDR3 has 12 residues. CDR1 and CDR2 from the germline V gene are LNHDA and SQIVND (reference sequence). CDR3 region: CASSIPGSPLHF. As DNA, the CDR3 is TGTGCCAGTAGTATTCCGGGATCACCCCTCCACTTT.

The chain uses TRBV6-5 and TRBJ1-1, with 10 bases matching TRBD1. CDR1 is MNHEY, CDR2 SVGAGI, per germline. Trimming took 8 bases from V and 10 from J; bases not matched to a gene: 10. The CDR3 is made up of 13 amino acids. The CDR3 loop is CASGKTGGGVAFF. DNA of the CDR3: TGTGCCAGCGGAAAGACAGGGGGCGGCGTAGCTTTCTTT.

This clone was found a few times. The chain carries TRBV2 and TRBJ2-7, with a tentative D call TRBD2 (5 bases). The CDR3 is 14 residues long. V lost 3 bases and J 1 base, leaving 10 bases between the germline ends. Germline-derived CDR1 and CDR2 are SNHLY and FYNNEI. CDR3: CASSDHGGSYEQYF. Here the CDR3 DNA reads TGTGCCAGCAGTGACCACGGAGGATCCTACGAGCAGTACTTC.

On this clone itself: Germline and junction disagree at one end, which may indicate a read error. The chain employs TRBV7-6 and TRBJ2-7; D perhaps matches TRBD2 (6 bases). CDR1 SGHVS and CDR2 FNYEAQ come from the germline V gene. CDR3 length: 15 amino acids. CDR3 in DNA: TGTGCCAGCAGCATACAACCGGGAGCCTCCTCCGAGCAGTACTTC. The encoded protein is CASSIQPGASSEQYF.

This clone has only one observation. V gene TRBV6-6 combines with J gene TRBJ1-3; no firm D call. Germline values: CDR1 MNHNY, CDR2 SVGAGI (reference sequence). Trimming shortened V by 4 bases and J by 4 bases, and 5 bases separated the two germline ends. CDR3 length: 12 residues. CDR3 coding DNA: TGTGCCAGCAGTTTAGAGGGAAACACCATATATTTT. Protein: CASSLEGNTIYF.

The J gene is TRBJ2-7, the V gene TRBV7-9, with TRBD1 matching 9 bases. The V gene's germline CDR1 is SEHNR and CDR2 FQNEAQ (reference sequence). V dropped 4 bases and J dropped 7; count of bases not matched to a gene: 8. This CDR3 has 14 residues. This CDR3 reads CASSSYRGPGEQYF. The CDR3, as DNA: TGTGCCAGCAGCTCGTACAGGGGGCCGGGTGAGCAGTACTTC.

The rearrangement uses TRBV2 and TRBJ1-1, with 8 bases aligning to TRBD1. CDR1 and CDR2 from the germline V gene are SNHLY and FYNNEI. V lost 4 bases to trimming and J lost 0 bases; unmatched junction nucleotides: 4. The CDR3 consists of 15 residues. Here the CDR3 reads CASSGRQGLNTEAFF. The CDR3 DNA follows: TGTGCCAGCAGTGGTAGACAGGGGCTGAACACTGAAGCTTTCTTT.

The chain links TRBV19 to TRBJ1-6; a weak D match, TRBD1 (5 bases). Germline V gene lookup returns CDR1 LNHDA and CDR2 SQIVND (reference sequence). CDR3 size: 16 residues. V lost 7 bases, J lost 1 base, and 14 bases lay in between. Here the CDR3 reads CASTSRGGSYNSPLHF. CDR3 DNA: TGTGCCAGTACCTCGAGGGGAGGATCCTATAATTCACCCCTCCACTTT.

V is TRBV6-5 and J is TRBJ1-1, with no clear D. The CDR3 covers 13 residues. CDR1 MNHEY and CDR2 SVGAGI come from the germline V gene. V lost 5 bases to trimming and J lost 8 bases, with 15 bases between them. CDR3 amino acids: CASSGREDQEAFF. As DNA, the CDR3 is TGTGCCAGCAGTGGACGGGAGGACCAAGAAGCTTTCTTT.

This clone was seen a single time. The chain is built from TRBV25-1 and TRBJ2-5; 13 bases line up with TRBD2. The length of the CDR3 is 15 residues. The V segment lost 5 bases and the J segment 6 bases; nucleotides outside the gene matches: 6. Germline CDR1 is MGHDK and CDR2 is SYGVNS. The CDR3 DNA reads as TGTGCCAGCAGTTCGACTAGCGGGGGGCGGAAGACCCAGTACTTC. It is translated as CASSSTSGGRKTQYF. Supplemented by reference TRBV25-1 and TRBJ2-5, the full variable domain reads EADIYQTPRYLVIGTGKKITLECSQTMGHDKMYWYQQDPGMELHLIHYSYGVNSTEKGDLSSESTVSRIRTEHFPLTLESARPSHTSQYLCASSSTSGGRKTQYFGPGTRLLVL.

The rearrangement uses TRBV27 and TRBJ2-5, with 16 bases matching TRBD2. Germline CDR1 MNHEY, CDR2 SMNVEV (reference sequence). The trim removed 3 bases at V and 4 bases at J, leaving 8 bases unmatched. The CDR3 length is 18 residues. The CDR3 reads CASSLGGTSGGAAETQYF. The CDR3 coding sequence is TGTGCCAGCAGTTTGGGAGGGACTAGCGGGGGGGCGGCAGAGACCCAGTACTTC.

V and J are TRBV7-2 and TRBJ2-7; 9 bases are a match to TRBD1. The V gene end was trimmed by 3 bases and the J gene end by 4 bases; junction bases not matched to a gene: 1. Looked up from germline, CDR1 is SGHTA and CDR2 is FQGNSA. There are 13 residues in the CDR3. CDR3 protein: CASSLTGGYEQYF. CDR3 DNA sequence: TGTGCCAGCAGCTTGACAGGGGGTTACGAGCAGTACTTC.

In this sample, this clone turned up once. The V and J genes are TRBV15 and TRBJ1-3; weak D call: TRBD1 (5 bases). V was cut by 0 bases and J by 5 bases, with 17 bases left in between. CDR1 and CDR2 from the germline V gene are LNHNV and YYDKDF (reference sequence). CDR3 length: 17 amino acids. In nucleotides, the CDR3 is TGTGCCACCAGCAGAGATCAGAGGGGAGGCTTCAGAAACACCATATATTTT. This translates into CATSRDQRGGFRNTIYF.

This clone was counted only a few times. The chain links TRBV10-3 to TRBJ2-3; 8 bases agree with TRBD2. After removal of 8 bases from V and 0 bases from J, the junction contained 10 bases not matched to a gene. This CDR3 spans 16 amino acids. CDR1 is ENHRY and CDR2 is SYGVKD in the germline V gene. The CDR3 loop reads CAISEGGGPSTDTQYF. In nucleotides, the CDR3 is TGTGCCATCTCCGAGGGCGGGGGGCCTAGCACAGATACGCAGTATTTT.

This chain joins TRBV4-3 and TRBJ1-5; D perhaps matches TRBD1 (6 bases). The germline CDR1 and CDR2 sequences are LGHNA and YSLEER. Trimming stripped 2 bases from V and 7 bases from J, with 18 bases between. The CDR3 sequence is 16 residues long. The CDR3 protein is CASSQNLALRGQPQHF. CDR3 nucleotides: TGCGCCAGCAGCCAAAATTTGGCCCTTAGGGGGCAGCCCCAGCATTTT.

The table lists this clone with a count of one. The chain recombines TRBV19 with TRBJ1-6; the match to TRBD1 covers 9 bases. This CDR3 has 13 residues. Germline-derived CDR1 and CDR2 are LNHDA and SQIVND (reference sequence). V lost 7 bases to trimming and J lost 11 bases; unmatched junction nucleotides: 6. CDR3 residues: CASTPGQGTPLHF. As DNA, the CDR3 is TGTGCCAGTACCCCGGGACAGGGTACACCCCTCCACTTT.